This T cell receptor (beta chain) is from a study of T cell changes during pregnancy in multiple sclerosis. Trimming stripped 7 bases from V and 0 bases from J, with 16 bases between. Germline V lookup: CDR1 MDHEN, CDR2 SYDVKM. The CDR3 extends over 15 amino acids. The table came from immunoSEQ multiplex PCR; TCRdb's copy has only in-frame clones and leaves some out. This table holds about 120,000 clones, about 93% found once. J is TRBJ2-7 and V is TRBV28; no clear D. The sequences come from peripheral blood, collected before pregnancy. The origin of this receptor is a female donor with multiple sclerosis, enrolled in a pregnancy study. CDR3 sequence: CASTSGARSSYEQYF. The CDR3 bases are TGTGCCAGCACATCTGGAGCGAGAAGCTCCTACGAGCAGTACTTC.